The T cell receptor (beta chain) described here comes from a study of neurological immune-mediated disorders. V shed 5 bases and J 5 bases; nucleotides not matched to a gene: 4. Germline-derived CDR1 and CDR2 are SQVTM and ANQGSEA. There are 13 residues in the CDR3. With 10-nucleotide random UMIs, 5'RACE was used to make the cDNA. TCRdb called the 5' RACE reads again in MiXCR, with one record for every CDR3 protein. The table includes 80,000 to 85,000 distinct CDR3 sequences, just over 2.5% detected once. About this clonotype: Antigen: not known. This sequence may be a read error, since a much larger clone differs from it by one base. No conserved phenylalanine or tryptophan ends this CDR3, so it is likely a read error.

General study results and limits: The phylogenetic placement of 18 of 34 multiple sclerosis patients' repertoires in one related-CDR3 cluster constitutes a possible signature. It was HTLV-1-associated myelopathy that showed the most TCR clonal expansion, while multiple sclerosis showed the least, falling below healthy controls.

Sequencing used PBMCs. The receptor's source is a woman aged 25 to 39 with multiple sclerosis. The V gene is TRBV29-1, the J gene TRBJ2-1, with 9 positions matching TRBD2. The CDR3 DNA is TGCAGCGTTCAGGCGGGAGGGAACAATGAGCAGTTCATC. This sequence encodes CSVQAGGNNEQFI.